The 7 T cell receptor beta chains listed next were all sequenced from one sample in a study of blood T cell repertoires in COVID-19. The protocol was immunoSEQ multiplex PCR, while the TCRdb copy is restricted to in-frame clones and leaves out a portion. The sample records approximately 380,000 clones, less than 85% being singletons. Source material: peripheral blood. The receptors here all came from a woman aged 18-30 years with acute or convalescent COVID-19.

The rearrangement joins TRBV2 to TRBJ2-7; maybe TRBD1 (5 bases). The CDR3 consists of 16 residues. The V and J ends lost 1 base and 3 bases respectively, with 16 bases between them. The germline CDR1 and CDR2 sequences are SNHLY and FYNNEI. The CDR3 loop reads CASSEGAGAIHYEQYF. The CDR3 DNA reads TGTGCCAGCAGTGAAGGTGCTGGGGCGATCCACTACGAGCAGTACTTC.

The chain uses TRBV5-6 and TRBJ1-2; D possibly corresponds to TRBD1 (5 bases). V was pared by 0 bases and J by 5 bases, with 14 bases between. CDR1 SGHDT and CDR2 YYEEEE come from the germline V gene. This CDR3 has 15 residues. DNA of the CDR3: TGTGCCAGCAGCTTGGGCCAGGGAGGAGGGTATGGCTACACCTTC. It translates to CASSLGQGGGYGYTF.

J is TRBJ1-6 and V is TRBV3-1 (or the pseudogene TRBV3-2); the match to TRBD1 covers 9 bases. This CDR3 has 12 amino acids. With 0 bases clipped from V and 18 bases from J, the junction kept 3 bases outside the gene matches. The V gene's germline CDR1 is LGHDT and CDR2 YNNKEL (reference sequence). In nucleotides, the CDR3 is TGTGCCAGCAGCCAAGAACAGGGGGCGGCCCACTTT. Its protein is CASSQEQGAAHF.

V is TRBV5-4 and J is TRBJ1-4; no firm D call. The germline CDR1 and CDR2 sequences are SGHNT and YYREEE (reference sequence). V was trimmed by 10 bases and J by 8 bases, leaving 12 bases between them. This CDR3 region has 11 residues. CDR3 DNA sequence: TGTGCCGGGGAGGAAGGAGAAAAACTGTTTTTT. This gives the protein CAGEEGEKLFF.

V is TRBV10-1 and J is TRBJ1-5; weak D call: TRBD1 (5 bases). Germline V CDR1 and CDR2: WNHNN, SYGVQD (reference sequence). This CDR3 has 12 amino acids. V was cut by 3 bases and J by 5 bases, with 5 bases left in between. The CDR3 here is CASSEGDQPQHF. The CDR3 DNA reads TGCGCCAGCAGTGAAGGGGATCAGCCCCAGCATTTT.

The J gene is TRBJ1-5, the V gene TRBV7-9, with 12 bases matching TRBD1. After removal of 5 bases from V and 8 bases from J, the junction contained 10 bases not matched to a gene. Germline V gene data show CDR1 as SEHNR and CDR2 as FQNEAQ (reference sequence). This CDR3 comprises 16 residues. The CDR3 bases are TGTGCCAGCAGCCTTGGGACAGGGGGCAATACGGAGCCCCAGCATTTT. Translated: CASSLGTGGNTEPQHF. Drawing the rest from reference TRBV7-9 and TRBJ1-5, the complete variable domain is DTGVSQNPRHKITKRGQNVTFRCDPISEHNRLYWYRQTLGQGPEFLTYFQNEAQLEKSRLLSDRFSAERPKGSFSTLEIQRTEQGDSAMYLCASSLGTGGNTEPQHFGDGTRLSIL.

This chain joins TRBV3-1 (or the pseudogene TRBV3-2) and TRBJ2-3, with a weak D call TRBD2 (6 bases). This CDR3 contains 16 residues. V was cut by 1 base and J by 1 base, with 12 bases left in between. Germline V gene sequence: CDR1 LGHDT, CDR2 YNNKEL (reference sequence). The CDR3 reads CASSQGGAGGTDTQYF. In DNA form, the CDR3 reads TGTGCCAGCAGCCAAGGGGGAGCGGGTGGCACAGATACGCAGTATTTT.